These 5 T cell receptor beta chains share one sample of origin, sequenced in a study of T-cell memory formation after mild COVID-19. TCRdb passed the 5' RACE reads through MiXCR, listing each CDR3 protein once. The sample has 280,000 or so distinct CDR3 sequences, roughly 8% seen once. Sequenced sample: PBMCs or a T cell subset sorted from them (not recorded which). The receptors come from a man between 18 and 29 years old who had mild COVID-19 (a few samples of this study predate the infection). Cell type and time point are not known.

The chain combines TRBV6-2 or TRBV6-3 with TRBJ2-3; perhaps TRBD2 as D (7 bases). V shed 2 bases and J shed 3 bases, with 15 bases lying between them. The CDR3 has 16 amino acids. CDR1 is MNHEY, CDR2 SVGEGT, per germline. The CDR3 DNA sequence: TGTGCCAGCAGTTACCTTAGGGCGGGGGCGACAGATACGCAGTATTTT. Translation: CASSYLRAGATDTQYF.

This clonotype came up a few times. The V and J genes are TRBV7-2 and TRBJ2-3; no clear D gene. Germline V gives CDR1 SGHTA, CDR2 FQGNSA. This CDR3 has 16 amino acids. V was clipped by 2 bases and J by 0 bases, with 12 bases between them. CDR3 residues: CASSLNAPPSTDTQYF. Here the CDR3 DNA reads TGTGCCAGCAGCTTAAACGCTCCGCCTAGCACAGATACGCAGTATTTT.

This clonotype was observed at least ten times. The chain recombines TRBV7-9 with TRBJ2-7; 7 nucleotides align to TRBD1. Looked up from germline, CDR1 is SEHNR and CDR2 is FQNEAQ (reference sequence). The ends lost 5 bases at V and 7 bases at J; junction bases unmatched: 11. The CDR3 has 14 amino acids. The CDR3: CASSPTGPSGEQYV. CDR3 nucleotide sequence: TGTGCCAGCAGCCCGACAGGGCCCTCTGGGGAGCAGTACGTC.

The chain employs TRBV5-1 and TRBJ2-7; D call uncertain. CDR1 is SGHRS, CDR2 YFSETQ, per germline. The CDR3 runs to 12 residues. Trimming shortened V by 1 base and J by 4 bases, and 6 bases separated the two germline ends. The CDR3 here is CASSLTPYEQYF. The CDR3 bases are TGCGCCAGCAGCTTGACGCCATACGAGCAGTACTTC.

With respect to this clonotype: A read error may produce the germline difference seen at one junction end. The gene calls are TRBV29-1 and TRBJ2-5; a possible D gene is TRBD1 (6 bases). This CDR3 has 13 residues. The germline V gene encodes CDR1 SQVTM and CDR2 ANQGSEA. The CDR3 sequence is CSVGWGQEETEYF. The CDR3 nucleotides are TGCAGCGTCGGTTGGGGACAAGAAGAGACCGAGTACTTC.